This TCR beta chain appears in the sequencing data of a study of OX40 agonist ivuxolimab in advanced cancers. As for the study in general: Of mixed ages from about 23 to 79 and averaging around 60 years, the group was just under 85% male.

V lost 2 bases and J lost 8; bases outside the gene matches: 5. Germline CDR1 LGHNA, CDR2 YSLEER. This CDR3 region has 13 residues. Measured with immunoSEQ multiplex PCR; TCRdb has only the in-frame clones, and not every one. The sample holds roughly 75,000 clones, more than 75% seen once. Source: CD4+ or CD8+ T cells sorted from blood, taken in a trial of the OX40 agonist ivuxolimab. The chain couples TRBV4-3 to TRBJ1-1, with 7 bases aligning to TRBD1. The sequence derives from an adult with an advanced solid tumor such as melanoma, head and neck, liver or kidney cancer. CDR3 region: CASSQRGQWEAFF. For the CDR3, the DNA is TGCGCCAGCAGCCAAAGGGGACAGTGGGAAGCTTTCTTT.